The entry that follows covers one TCR beta chain sequence. V was shortened by 5 bases and J by 1 base, with 14 bases between the two germline ends. Per the germline V gene, CDR1 is MDHEN and CDR2 is SYDVKM. The CDR3 runs 15 residues. This record comes from a study of blood T cell repertoires in COVID-19. About the study: Material from acute and convalescent COVID-19 was sourced from the United States, Italy and Spain. Nucleic acid was either cDNA or gDNA, and it came from T cells, B-cell-depleted T cells, or PBMCs.

Assay used: immunoSEQ multiplex PCR; TCRdb lists only in-frame clones, some missing. The sample includes over 80,000 clones, about 88% of them seen just once. The V and J genes are TRBV28 and TRBJ1-2; TRBD1 might be the D (6 bases). Sequencing was done on a sample of peripheral blood. The origin of this receptor is an elderly woman with acute or convalescent COVID-19. This CDR3 is CASSVQGVLNYGYTF. For the CDR3, the DNA is TGTGCCAGCAGTGTACAGGGCGTACTTAACTATGGCTACACCTTC.